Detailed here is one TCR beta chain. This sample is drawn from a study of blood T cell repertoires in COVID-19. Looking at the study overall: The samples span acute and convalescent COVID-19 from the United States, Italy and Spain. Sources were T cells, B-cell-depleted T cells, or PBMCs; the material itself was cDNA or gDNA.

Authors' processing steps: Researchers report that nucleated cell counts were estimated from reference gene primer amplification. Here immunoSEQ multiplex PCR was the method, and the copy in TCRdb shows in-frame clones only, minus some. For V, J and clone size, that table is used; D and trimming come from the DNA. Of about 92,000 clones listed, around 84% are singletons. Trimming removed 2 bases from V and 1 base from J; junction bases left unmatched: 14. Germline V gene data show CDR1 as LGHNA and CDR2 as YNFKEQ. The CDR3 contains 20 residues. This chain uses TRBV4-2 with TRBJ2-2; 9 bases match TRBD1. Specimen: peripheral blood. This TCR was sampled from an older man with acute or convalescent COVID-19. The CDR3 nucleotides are TGTGCCAGCAGCCAACGCCTGGCCCCCCGGGACAGGGTGAACACCGGGGAGCTGTTTTTT. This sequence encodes CASSQRLAPRDRVNTGELFF.